This T cell receptor (beta chain) was found in a study of T cell responses to AZD1222 COVID-19 vaccine. Libraries were prepared by immunoSEQ multiplex PCR; TCRdb keeps only in-frame clonotypes and omits some of them. Of roughly 120,000 clones listed, about 91% are singletons. This clone appeared a single time. Its target is not known. Findings and caveats of the study: Unmutated regions of variants are reportedly targeted by nearly half of spike-specific TCRs.

This CDR3 spans 16 amino acids. V shed 7 bases, J shed 2 bases, and the junction held 9 bases outside the gene matches. The V gene's germline CDR1 is MNHEY and CDR2 SMNVEV (reference sequence). Sequenced material: peripheral blood, taken 28 days after the second AZD1222 dose. The chain recombines TRBV27 with TRBJ2-2; 8 positions match TRBD1. This sequence was found in an adult who received the AZD1222 COVID-19 vaccine. CDR3 DNA sequence: TGTGCCAGCACCACAAGGACAGGGCTAAACACCGGGGAGCTGTTTTTT. It translates to CASTTRTGLNTGELFF.